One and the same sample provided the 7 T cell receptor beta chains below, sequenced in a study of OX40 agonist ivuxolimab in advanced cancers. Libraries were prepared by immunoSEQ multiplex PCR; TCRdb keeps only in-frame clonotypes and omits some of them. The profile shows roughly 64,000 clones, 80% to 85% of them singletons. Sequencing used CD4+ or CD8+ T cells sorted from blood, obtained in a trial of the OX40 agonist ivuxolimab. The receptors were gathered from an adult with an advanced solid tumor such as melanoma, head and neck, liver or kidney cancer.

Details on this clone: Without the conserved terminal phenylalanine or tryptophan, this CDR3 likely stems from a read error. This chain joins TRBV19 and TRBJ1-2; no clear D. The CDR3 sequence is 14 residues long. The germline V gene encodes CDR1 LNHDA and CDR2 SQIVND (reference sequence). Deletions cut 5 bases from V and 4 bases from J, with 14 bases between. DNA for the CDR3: TGTGCCAGTAGTGTGATCGTGGGAACCTATGGCTACACCCTC. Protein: CASSVIVGTYGYTL.

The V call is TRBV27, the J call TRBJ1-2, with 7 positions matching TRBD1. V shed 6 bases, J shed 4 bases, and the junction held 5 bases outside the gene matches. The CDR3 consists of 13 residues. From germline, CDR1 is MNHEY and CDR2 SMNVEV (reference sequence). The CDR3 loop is CASSRTGLYGYTF. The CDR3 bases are TGTGCCAGCAGCCGGACAGGTCTCTATGGCTACACCTTC.

DNA of the CDR3: TGTGCCAGCAGCGTAGGAGCAGGGGGCAAGAATGAGCAGTTCTTC. This translates into CASSVGAGGKNEQFF. V gene TRBV9 combines with J gene TRBJ2-1; 8 bases are a match to TRBD1. Trimming cost V 0 bases and J 7 bases; bases outside gene matches: 6. The CDR3 contains 15 residues. From germline, CDR1 is SGDLS and CDR2 YYNGEE.

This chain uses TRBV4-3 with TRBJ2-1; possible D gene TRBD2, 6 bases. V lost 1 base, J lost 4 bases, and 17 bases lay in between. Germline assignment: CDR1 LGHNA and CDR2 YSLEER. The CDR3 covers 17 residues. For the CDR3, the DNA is TGCGCCAGCAGCCAAGGCAAAGGGCTGGAGGGATACAATGAGCAGTTCTTC. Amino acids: CASSQGKGLEGYNEQFF.

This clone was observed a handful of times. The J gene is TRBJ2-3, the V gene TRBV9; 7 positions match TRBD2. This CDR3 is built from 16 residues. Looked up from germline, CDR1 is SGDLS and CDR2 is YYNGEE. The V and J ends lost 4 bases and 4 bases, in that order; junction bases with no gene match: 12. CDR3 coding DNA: TGTGCCAGCAGCCCTCCGGGACTACTAGAAGCAGATACGCAGTATTTT. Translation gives CASSPPGLLEADTQYF. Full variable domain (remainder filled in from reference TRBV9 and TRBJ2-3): DSGVTQTPKHLITATGQRVTLRCSPRSGDLSVYWYQQSLDQGLQFLIQYYNGEERAKGNILERFSAQQFPDLHSELNLSSLELGDSALYFCASSPPGLLEADTQYFGPGTRLTVL.

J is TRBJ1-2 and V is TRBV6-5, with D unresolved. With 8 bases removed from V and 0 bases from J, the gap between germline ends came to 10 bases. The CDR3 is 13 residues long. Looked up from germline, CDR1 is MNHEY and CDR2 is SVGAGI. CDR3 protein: CASLDVANYGYTF. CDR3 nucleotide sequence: TGTGCCAGCCTCGACGTAGCTAACTATGGCTACACCTTC.

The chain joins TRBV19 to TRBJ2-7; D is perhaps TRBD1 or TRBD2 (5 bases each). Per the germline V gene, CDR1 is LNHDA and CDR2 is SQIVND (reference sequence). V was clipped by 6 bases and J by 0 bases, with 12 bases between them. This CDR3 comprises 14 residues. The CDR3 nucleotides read TGTGCCAGTAGCTACCGGGACCGCTCCTACGAGCAGTACTTC. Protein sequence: CASSYRDRSYEQYF. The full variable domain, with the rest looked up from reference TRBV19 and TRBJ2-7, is DGGITQSPKYLFRKEGQNVTLSCEQNLNHDAMYWYRQDPGQGLRLIYYSQIVNDFQKGDIAEGYSVSREKKESFPLTVTSAQKNPTAFYLCASSYRDRSYEQYFGPGTRLTVT.